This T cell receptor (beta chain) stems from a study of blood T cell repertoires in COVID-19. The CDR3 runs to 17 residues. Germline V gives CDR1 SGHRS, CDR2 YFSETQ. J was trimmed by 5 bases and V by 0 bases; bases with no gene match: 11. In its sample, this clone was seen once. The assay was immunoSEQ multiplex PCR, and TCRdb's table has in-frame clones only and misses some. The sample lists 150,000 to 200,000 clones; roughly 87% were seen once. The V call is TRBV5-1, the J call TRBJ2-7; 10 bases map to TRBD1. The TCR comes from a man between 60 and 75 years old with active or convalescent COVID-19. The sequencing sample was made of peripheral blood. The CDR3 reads CASSLAPIRDRGHEQYF. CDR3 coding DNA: TGCGCCAGCAGCTTGGCGCCGATCCGGGACAGGGGCCACGAGCAGTACTTC.